This TCR beta chain was observed in a study of graft-versus-host responses after intestinal transplantation. Study details: Multivisceral, liver-intestinal, or isolated intestinal transplants were received by the recipients. Recipients were all induced with anti-thymocyte globulin, then given tacrolimus and steroids for approximately three years.

Trimming pared 4 bases from V and 1 base from J, leaving 11 bases between. The germline CDR1 and CDR2 sequences are SGHRS and YFSETQ. The CDR3 has 14 residues. TCRdb's table, derived via immunoSEQ multiplex PCR, lists solely in-frame clones and lacks some. The sample contains about 88,000 clones, roughly 90% of which appear only once. As to this clone: The antigen remains unidentified.

Findings and caveats of the study: High graft-versus-host to host-versus-graft clonal ratios were seen in allografts of patients with graft-donor T cell macrochimerism. Detected in recipient marrow were GvH clones, some of which were first observed in ileum or blood.

Sequenced material: unstimulated CD4+ T cells sorted from spleen or lymph node cells, taken before intestinal transplant. This TCR was recovered from a human donor who received an intestinal transplant. The genes are TRBV5-1 and TRBJ1-1; the D is unclear. The chain's CDR3 is CASSEGLQNTEAFF. The CDR3 DNA reads as TGCGCCAGCAGCGAAGGACTCCAGAACACTGAAGCTTTCTTT.